This entry is about one TCR beta chain. Its antigen is unidentified. Assay: immunoSEQ multiplex PCR; the TCRdb copy retains only in-frame clones and omits some. The top ten hold more than 4.5% of the sample, which has roughly 6,800 clones, 71% seen once. This entry comes from a study of chemoradiotherapy in HPV16-positive cancers. Study outcomes and limitations: Functional assays defining HPV-specific T cells used only a couple of HPV16-positive patients.

CDR3 length equals 15 residues. V was shortened by 3 bases and J by 2 bases, with 14 bases between the two germline ends. The germline V gene encodes CDR1 SGHDT and CDR2 YYEEEE. Sequenced here: tumor tissue, sampled from a patient who underwent chemoradiotherapy. This TCR was recovered from a human donor with HPV-associated anogenital cancer. The rearrangement uses TRBV5-6 and TRBJ1-1, with D possibly matching TRBD1 (6 bases). The CDR3 DNA is TGTGCCAGCAGCTCCTATGACAGGTTTAACACTGAAGCTTTCTTT. Protein sequence: CASSSYDRFNTEAFF.